Listed below are T cell receptor beta chains from one sample, sequenced in a study of T cell responses to AZD1222 COVID-19 vaccine. Sequenced by immunoSEQ multiplex PCR; TCRdb stores in-frame clones only, minus some. This sample has roughly 150,000 clones, with approximately 89% found just once. The sequences come from peripheral blood, collected on day 0 of AZD1222 vaccination. The receptors shown here come from an adult in good health. The conserved cysteine and the conserved F or W are not part of the CDR3 here. Each record gives: J gene, V gene, CDR3 protein.

J: TRBJ2-1; V: TRBV11-2; CDR3: ASSSRAGSSYNEQF
J: TRBJ1-1; V: TRBV7-6; CDR3: ASSFNRDLNTEAF
J: TRBJ1-3; V: TRBV7-2; CDR3: ASSLGGAGNTIY
J: TRBJ1-5; V: TRBV10-3; CDR3: AISEGTGSQPQH
J: TRBJ2-3; V: TRBV29-1; CDR3: SVMTGYTDTQY
J: TRBJ1-5; V: TRBV6-5; CDR3: ASRTTGGVNQPQH
J: TRBJ1-1; V: TRBV7-6; CDR3: ASSLSQGPNTEAF
J: TRBJ2-3; V: TRBV19; CDR3: ACSLVQGGPDTQY
J: TRBJ1-5; V: TRBV29-1; CDR3: SVSQGSNQPQH
J: TRBJ2-5; V: TRBV6-5; CDR3: ASSYPGTAQETQY
J: TRBJ2-7; V: TRBV30; CDR3: AWSGRTEYEQY
J: TRBJ1-5; V: TRBV15; CDR3: ATSSPGTAQPQH
J: TRBJ2-7; V: TRBV5-1; CDR3: ASSLVAGREGEQY
J: TRBJ2-1; V: TRBV5-4; CDR3: ASSVQGTGDNEQF
J: TRBJ2-1; V: TRBV13; CDR3: ASSLSLAGVNEQF
J: TRBJ2-7; V: TRBV28; CDR3: ASSRTGAGRSYEQY
J: TRBJ1-1; V: TRBV11-1; CDR3: ASSVAGGTTEAF
J: TRBJ2-2; V: TRBV30; CDR3: AWSRTSGKGTGELF
J: TRBJ2-7; V: TRBV6-1; CDR3: ASSEARLATSGNEQY
J: TRBJ1-1; V: TRBV7-9; CDR3: ASSSQGNTEAF
J: TRBJ2-1; V: TRBV11-3; CDR3: ASSFHPEGRQF
J: TRBJ1-2; V: TRBV28; CDR3: ASSLIGQGGYT
J: TRBJ1-2; V: TRBV29-1; CDR3: SVGQGGNYGYT
J: TRBJ1-4; V: TRBV5-1; CDR3: ASRQGIDEKLF
J: TRBJ2-3; V: TRBV21-1; CDR3: ASSKVTAKAYSTDTQY
J: TRBJ1-6; V: TRBV7-2; CDR3: ASSLGQGANSPLH
J: TRBJ1-2; V: TRBV29-1; CDR3: SVLGGAYGYT
J: TRBJ2-7; V: TRBV2; CDR3: ASLMGEINRY
J: TRBJ2-5; V: TRBV7-2; CDR3: ASSFDRGRETQY
J: TRBJ2-1; V: TRBV9; CDR3: ASSVDSGRVGNEQF
J: TRBJ2-3; V: TRBV5-1; CDR3: ASSSGQGKPDTQY
J: TRBJ1-2; V: TRBV11-2; CDR3: ASSLSDRLYGYT
J: TRBJ1-5; V: TRBV7-2; CDR3: ASSLPRGPQH
J: TRBJ1-4; V: TRBV18; CDR3: ASSASGTGVRKGNEKLF
J: TRBJ2-6; V: TRBV7-2; CDR3: ASSLAPTGTGGANVLT
J: TRBJ2-4; V: TRBV6-2/TRBV6-3; CDR3: ASSHRRLAKNIQY
J: TRBJ2-1; V: TRBV7-2; CDR3: ASSPLTTGINEQF
J: TRBJ2-3; V: TRBV28; CDR3: ASSLSGTQY
J: TRBJ1-2; V: TRBV30; CDR3: AWSVLRGLGGYT
J: TRBJ2-3; V: TRBV4-3; CDR3: ASSQGGLTRLDTDTQY
J: TRBJ2-1; V: TRBV5-1; CDR3: ASSQPGLAGAIYNEQF
J: TRBJ1-1; V: TRBV6-2/TRBV6-3; CDR3: ASSATENTEAF
J: TRBJ1-4; V: TRBV5-1; CDR3: ASSVGQGPNEKLF
J: TRBJ1-5; V: TRBV18; CDR3: ASSESTGDYQPQH
J: TRBJ1-3; V: TRBV6-5; CDR3: ASSLYTGPGNTIY
J: TRBJ1-1; V: TRBV7-8; CDR3: ASSLYEGSTEAF
J: TRBJ2-7; V: TRBV20-1; CDR3: SASGSYEQY
J: TRBJ2-7; V: TRBV6-5; CDR3: ASSYKTTISEQY
J: TRBJ1-6; V: TRBV7-2; CDR3: ASNQPGQGYSYNSPLH
J: TRBJ1-2; V: TRBV27; CDR3: ASSLSAPTNYGYT
J: TRBJ2-5; V: TRBV28; CDR3: ASETSGNSQETQY